Sequencing of this T cell receptor (beta chain) was carried out in a study of blood T cell repertoires in COVID-19. Study background: Sources were T cells, B-cell-depleted T cells, or PBMCs; the material itself was cDNA or gDNA.

The protocol was immunoSEQ multiplex PCR, while the TCRdb copy is restricted to in-frame clones and leaves out a portion. This table has some 170,000 clones, more than 80% appearing once. With V trimmed by 8 bases and J by 2 bases, 6 bases remained unmatched. The CDR3 length is 14 residues. Germline lookup yields CDR1 MNHEY and CDR2 SMNVEV (reference sequence). This rearrangement joins TRBV27 to TRBJ2-3; 8 bases line up with TRBD2. Sequenced: peripheral blood. The TCR was taken from a woman aged 40 to 50 with COVID-19, enrolled during active disease. The CDR3 DNA is TGTGCCAGCGGGAAACTAGCGGCCACAGATACGCAGTATTTT. Its translation is CASGKLAATDTQYF.